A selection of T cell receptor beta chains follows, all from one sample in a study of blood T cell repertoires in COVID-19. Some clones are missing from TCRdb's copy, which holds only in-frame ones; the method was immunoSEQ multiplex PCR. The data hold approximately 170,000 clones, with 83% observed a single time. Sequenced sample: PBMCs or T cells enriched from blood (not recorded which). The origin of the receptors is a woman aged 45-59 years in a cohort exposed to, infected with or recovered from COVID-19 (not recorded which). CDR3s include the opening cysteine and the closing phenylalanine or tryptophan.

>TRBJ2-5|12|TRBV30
CAWSVGGQTQYF
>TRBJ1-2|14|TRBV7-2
CASSLAGVGGGYTF
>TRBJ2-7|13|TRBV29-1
CSVVRGASSEQYF
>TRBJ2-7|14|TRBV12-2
CASRLDPGTYEQYF
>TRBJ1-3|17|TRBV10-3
CAISESQGMGSGNTIYF
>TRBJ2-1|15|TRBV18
CASSPITTGGDEQFF
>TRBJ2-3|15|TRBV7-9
CASSFVAAITDTQYF
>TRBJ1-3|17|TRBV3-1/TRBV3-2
CASSQDFAGRSGNTIYF
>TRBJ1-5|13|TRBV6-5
CASRGQGHQPQHF
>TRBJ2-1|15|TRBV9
CASSKASGDFMEQFF
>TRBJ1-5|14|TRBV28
CASSSGTGTLPQHF
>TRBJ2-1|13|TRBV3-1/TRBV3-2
CASSQGDWNEQFF
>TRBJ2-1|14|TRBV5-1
CASSFTGSSNEQFF
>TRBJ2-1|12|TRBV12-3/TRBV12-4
CASSLLTGAEFF
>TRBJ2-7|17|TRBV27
CASSPAGSVRGGYEQYF
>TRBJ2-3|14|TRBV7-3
CASSVTSASDTQYF
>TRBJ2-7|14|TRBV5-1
CASSLATNSYEQYF
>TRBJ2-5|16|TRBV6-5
CASSSTGGARAETQYF
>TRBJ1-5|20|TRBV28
CASSNANLRTGQGRNQPQHF
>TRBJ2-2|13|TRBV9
CASSVGRPGELFF
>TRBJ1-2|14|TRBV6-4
CASSADGTLGGYTF
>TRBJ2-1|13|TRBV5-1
CASSLDSNNEQFF
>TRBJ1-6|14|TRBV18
CASSPPLAASSLHF
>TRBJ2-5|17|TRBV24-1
CATSDPPRGYLGETQYF
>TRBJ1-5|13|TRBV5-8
CASKIEINQPQHF
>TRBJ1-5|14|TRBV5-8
CASSPHGSNQPQHF
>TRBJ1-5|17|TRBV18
CASSQEGRGGYNQPQHF
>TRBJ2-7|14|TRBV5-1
CASSFAGGSYEQYF
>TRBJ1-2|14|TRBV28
CASSAGTGPYGYTF
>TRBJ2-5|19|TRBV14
CASSRKMGSLAGGPETQYF
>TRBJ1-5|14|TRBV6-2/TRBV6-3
CASSYVQGGQPQHF
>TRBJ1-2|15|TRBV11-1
CASSPRQGPRYGYTF
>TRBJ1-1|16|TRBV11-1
CASSPRVRSSDTEAFF
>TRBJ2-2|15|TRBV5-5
CASSLQGAFTGELFF
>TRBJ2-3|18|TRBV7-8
CASSSGLAGGLRTDTQYF
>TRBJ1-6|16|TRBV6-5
CASSYSVGRGHSPLHF
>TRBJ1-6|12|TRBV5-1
CASSLGQGAVHF
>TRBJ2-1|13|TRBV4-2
CASSQAQYNEQFF
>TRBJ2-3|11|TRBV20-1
CSAQLTDTQYF
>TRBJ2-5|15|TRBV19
CASLPTGGGGETQYF
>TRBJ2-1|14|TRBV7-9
CASRGQGNYNEQFF
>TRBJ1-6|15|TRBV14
CASSQQVRHNSPLHF
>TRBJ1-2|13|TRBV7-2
CASSPGQGIGYTF
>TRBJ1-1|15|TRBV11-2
CASSTNPGRGTEAFF
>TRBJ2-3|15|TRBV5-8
CASSGISGATDTQYF
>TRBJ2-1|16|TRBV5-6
CASSPLSGQSHNEQFF
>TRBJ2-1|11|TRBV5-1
CASSVNNEQFF
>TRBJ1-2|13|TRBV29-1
CSVVQGFDYGYTF
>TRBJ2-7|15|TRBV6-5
CASSFPGGGVYEQYF
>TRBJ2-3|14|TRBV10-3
CAISEPGRADTQYF
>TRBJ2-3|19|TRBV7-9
CASSDPLGTGVAGTDTQYF
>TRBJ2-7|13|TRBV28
CASSSGTGNEQYF
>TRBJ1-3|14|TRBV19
CAGKRGATGNTIYF
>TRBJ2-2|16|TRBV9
CASSVVSRVNTGELFF
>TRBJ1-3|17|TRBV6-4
CASSDGETAPSGNTIYF
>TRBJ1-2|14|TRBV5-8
CASSLGPGGDGYTF